These 29 T cell receptor beta chains originate from one sample sequenced in a study of cytomegalovirus exposure and HLA in healthy donors. The PCR used 60 Vbeta and 13 Jbeta primers. Clones were read by immunoSEQ multiplex PCR, and TCRdb kept only the in-frame ones, dropping some. Among roughly 150,000 clones listed, around three quarters were seen once. Sequencing was carried out using PBMCs. The receptors shown here come from a middle-aged woman in good health and CMV-seronegative.

This clone occurred once. The chain joins TRBV2 to TRBJ1-1; the D is unclear. Germline V CDR1 and CDR2: SNHLY, FYNNEI. V lost 10 bases and J lost 4, with 7 bases in between. CDR3 length: 10 amino acids. The CDR3 nucleotides read TGTGCCACCCTTTTCACTGAAGCTTTCTTT. Protein product: CATLFTEAFF.

CDR3 nucleotides: TGTGCCAGCAAAGGGCGGGAGAGCGCCGGGGAGCTGTTTTTT. This gives the protein CASKGRESAGELFF. The chain is built from TRBV6-1 and TRBJ2-2; 7 bases line up with TRBD2. The CDR3 has 14 amino acids. V shed 7 bases and J 6 bases; nucleotides not matched to a gene: 8. From germline, CDR1 is MNHNS and CDR2 SASEGT.

The V gene is TRBV2, the J gene TRBJ2-7; a weak D match, TRBD1 (5 bases). V was clipped by 2 bases and J by 3 bases, with 5 bases between them. The CDR3 consists of 12 residues. Germline V gives CDR1 SNHLY, CDR2 FYNNEI. CDR3 DNA sequence: TGTGCCAGCAGTGAAAGGGGCTACGAGCAGTACTTC. Translated, it gives CASSERGYEQYF.

The rearrangement joins TRBV15 to TRBJ2-7; 13 nucleotides line up with TRBD2. Trimming took 1 base from V and 5 from J; bases not matched to a gene: 2. The germline CDR1 and CDR2 sequences are LNHNV and YYDKDF (reference sequence). This CDR3 is built from 15 residues. CDR3 DNA sequence: TGTGCCACCAGCAGAGGGACTAGCGGGAGAAACGAGCAGTACTTC. Protein product: CATSRGTSGRNEQYF.

The chain is built from TRBV15 and TRBJ2-3; TRBD1 matches 7 bases. V dropped 0 bases and J dropped 2; count of bases not matched to a gene: 8. The V gene's germline CDR1 is LNHNV and CDR2 YYDKDF (reference sequence). The CDR3 has 17 amino acids. This CDR3 is CATSREGPGQPTDTQYF. CDR3 nucleotide sequence: TGTGCCACCAGCAGAGAGGGGCCGGGACAGCCCACAGATACGCAGTATTTT.

This clone was picked up a small number of times. The chain joins TRBV30 to TRBJ2-3; TRBD2 matches 11 bases. The V segment lost 0 bases and the J segment 0 bases; nucleotides outside the gene matches: 2. The CDR3 runs 16 residues. In germline, CDR1 is GTSNPN, CDR2 SVGIG (reference sequence). The CDR3 region is CAWSVGTSGSTDTQYF. CDR3 DNA sequence: TGTGCCTGGAGTGTAGGGACTAGCGGTAGCACAGATACGCAGTATTTT.

This clone was observed a few times. The rearrangement links TRBV19 to TRBJ1-3; D is possibly TRBD1 (5 bases). V lost 7 bases, J lost 2 bases, and 9 bases lay in between. The CDR3 is 13 residues long. Germline V gene sequence: CDR1 LNHDA, CDR2 SQIVND (reference sequence). CDR3 nucleotides: TGTGCCAGTATAGGGGTAACTGGAAACACCATATATTTT. It yields the protein CASIGVTGNTIYF.

This chain joins TRBV2 and TRBJ1-5; 7 nucleotides match TRBD1. V dropped 6 bases and J dropped 9; count of bases not matched to a gene: 17. This CDR3 has 16 amino acids. Germline CDR1 reads SNHLY; CDR2 reads FYNNEI. The CDR3 nucleotides read TGTGCCAGCAGAGGGACAGCGGAAACCCTTGGATGGCCCCAGCATTTT. It yields the protein CASRGTAETLGWPQHF.

This chain uses TRBV11-2 with TRBJ1-1; D is undetermined. The germline gives CDR1 SGHAT, CDR2 FQNNGV. This CDR3 is built from 14 residues. The V and J ends lost 3 bases and 1 base respectively, with 9 bases between them. The CDR3 loop reads CASSFGSSNTEAFF. In nucleotides, the CDR3 is TGTGCCAGCAGCTTCGGGTCTTCGAACACTGAAGCTTTCTTT.

The genes are TRBV7-9 and TRBJ2-5; 11 bases align to TRBD2. The V and J ends lost 5 bases and 3 bases, in that order; junction bases with no gene match: 2. CDR3 size: 14 residues. Germline CDR1 SEHNR, CDR2 FQNEAQ (reference sequence). CDR3 sequence: CASSPLAGEETQYF. In DNA, the CDR3 is TGTGCCAGCAGCCCACTAGCGGGAGAAGAGACCCAGTACTTC. Variable domain in full (rest from reference TRBV7-9 and TRBJ2-5): DTGVSQNPRHKITKRGQNVTFRCDPISEHNRLYWYRQTLGQGPEFLTYFQNEAQLEKSRLLSDRFSAERPKGSFSTLEIQRTEQGDSAMYLCASSPLAGEETQYFGPGTRLLVL.

This clone turned up a few times. This chain uses TRBV4-1 with TRBJ2-3; 11 bases line up with TRBD1. The V gene's germline CDR1 is MGHRA and CDR2 YSYEKL. V lost 0 bases, J lost 0 bases, and 8 bases stayed unmatched. This CDR3 is built from 19 residues. The CDR3 DNA follows: TGCGCCAGCAGCCAAGAGGGGACAGGGGGGGTGGGAAGCACAGATACGCAGTATTTT. This sequence encodes CASSQEGTGGVGSTDTQYF.

The rearrangement links TRBV30 to TRBJ1-3; TRBD1 might be the D (6 bases). The CDR3 is 16 residues long. Per the germline V gene, CDR1 is GTSNPN and CDR2 is SVGIG (reference sequence). V shed 2 bases and J shed 3 bases, with 17 bases lying between them. The chain's CDR3 is CAWSPRKGVGGNTIYF. As DNA, the CDR3 is TGTGCCTGGAGTCCGCGGAAGGGGGTGGGTGGAAACACCATATATTTT. The whole variable domain, filled in from reference TRBV30 and TRBJ1-3, reads SQTIHQWPATLVQPVGSPLSLECTVEGTSNPNLYWYRQAAGRGLQLLFYSVGIGQISSEVPQNLSASRPQDRQFILSSKKLLLSDSGFYLCAWSPRKGVGGNTIYFGEGSWLTVV.

V and J are TRBV30 and TRBJ2-7, with D unclear. This CDR3 contains 15 residues. Trimming left V 5 bases short and J 0 bases short, with 17 bases between. The germline V gene has CDR1 GTSNPN and CDR2 SVGIG (reference sequence). The CDR3 nucleotides are TGTGCCTGGGGAAATAGGCAGACTGGCTCCTACGAGCAGTACTTC. Amino acid sequence: CAWGNRQTGSYEQYF.

The V gene is TRBV10-3, the J gene TRBJ2-6; a possible D gene is TRBD1 (5 bases). Germline V lookup: CDR1 ENHRY, CDR2 SYGVKD. The CDR3 runs 18 residues. Trimming removed 4 bases from V and 0 bases from J, with 16 bases in between. CDR3 amino acids: CAISAVGDLNSGANVLTF. The CDR3 region has the DNA TGTGCCATCAGTGCGGTAGGGGATCTCAACTCTGGGGCCAACGTCCTGACTTTC.

The rearrangement uses TRBV30 and TRBJ1-5; the D gene is possibly TRBD1 (6 bases). The V gene lost 0 bases and the J gene lost 6 bases, with 12 bases spanning the gap. Germline lookup yields CDR1 GTSNPN and CDR2 SVGIG (reference sequence). CDR3 size: 14 residues. CDR3 region: CAWSVGEGGQPQHF. As DNA, the CDR3 is TGTGCCTGGAGTGTGGGGGAGGGGGGTCAGCCCCAGCATTTT.

The rearrangement uses TRBV7-9 and TRBJ2-3; D remains unclear. Trimming shortened V by 3 bases and J by 0 bases, and 22 bases separated the two germline ends. The germline gives CDR1 SEHNR, CDR2 FQNEAQ (reference sequence). This CDR3 has 19 amino acids. For the CDR3, the DNA is TGTGCCAGCAGCTTGGATCTCCTTAGGCGGAGACCTAGCACAGATACGCAGTATTTT. It specifies CASSLDLLRRRPSTDTQYF.

This chain uses TRBV2 with TRBJ2-1; no firm D call. The V end was cut by 1 base, the J end by 0 bases, with 7 bases between. The germline gives CDR1 SNHLY, CDR2 FYNNEI. The CDR3 runs to 15 residues. This CDR3 is CASSEDSSSYNEQFF. DNA for the CDR3: TGTGCCAGCAGTGAAGACTCAAGCTCCTACAATGAGCAGTTCTTC.

This clone was seen once. CDR3 bases: TGTGCCAGCAGCCAAGTGAACGGACTCGGCACAGATACGCAGTATTTT. Translating it yields CASSQVNGLGTDTQYF. The rearrangement joins TRBV14 to TRBJ2-3; maybe TRBD2 (5 bases). In germline, CDR1 is SGHDN, CDR2 FVKESK. The CDR3 covers 16 residues. V was clipped by 1 base and J by 1 base, with 12 bases between them.

This clone was found once. This chain connects TRBV5-1 to TRBJ1-2; D is possibly TRBD1 (5 bases). The CDR3 extends over 14 amino acids. The V end lost 0 bases, the J end lost 1 base, and 7 bases lay between the germline ends. Germline CDR1 reads SGHRS; CDR2 reads YFSETQ. The CDR3 bases are TGCGCCAGCAGCTTGGGACAGCTTAACTATGGCTACACCTTC. Its protein product is CASSLGQLNYGYTF. The entire variable domain, with the rest obtained from reference TRBV5-1 and TRBJ1-2, is as follows: KAGVTQTPRYLIKTRGQQVTLSCSPISGHRSVSWYQQTPGQGLQFLFEYFSETQRNKGNFPGRFSGRQFSNSRSEMNVSTLELGDSALYLCASSLGQLNYGYTFGSGTRLTVV.

The chain recombines TRBV5-1 with TRBJ2-7; a possible D gene is TRBD1 (6 bases). Germline loops: CDR1 SGHRS, CDR2 YFSETQ. CDR3 length: 13 amino acids. V was shortened by 4 bases and J by 6 bases, with 14 bases between the two germline ends. The DNA for the CDR3 is TGCGCCAGCAGCACCGAAGGGGGTTCCGAGCAGTACTTC. Residues: CASSTEGGSEQYF. The variable domain in full, completed from reference TRBV5-1 and TRBJ2-7, reads KAGVTQTPRYLIKTRGQQVTLSCSPISGHRSVSWYQQTPGQGLQFLFEYFSETQRNKGNFPGRFSGRQFSNSRSEMNVSTLELGDSALYLCASSTEGGSEQYFGPGTRLTVT.

The chain carries TRBV5-6 and TRBJ1-5; possibly TRBD1 for D (5 bases). The V end was cut by 0 bases, the J end by 5 bases, with 12 bases between. Germline loops: CDR1 SGHDT, CDR2 YYEEEE. This CDR3 is 15 amino acids long. CDR3 bases: TGTGCCAGCAGCTTGGCAGGGTTCGGCGATCAGCCCCAGCATTTT. Protein sequence: CASSLAGFGDQPQHF.

The chain is built from TRBV30 and TRBJ2-3; TRBD1 matches 8 bases. Germline V CDR1 and CDR2: GTSNPN, SVGIG (reference sequence). This CDR3 has 15 residues. Unmatched junction bases numbered 4, after V lost 1 base and J lost 1 base. DNA of the CDR3: TGTGCCTGGAGTGCCGGACAGGGACGCACAGATACGCAGTATTTT. Translated, it gives CAWSAGQGRTDTQYF. Together with reference TRBV30 and TRBJ2-3, the CDR3 gives the full variable domain: SQTIHQWPATLVQPVGSPLSLECTVEGTSNPNLYWYRQAAGRGLQLLFYSVGIGQISSEVPQNLSASRPQDRQFILSSKKLLLSDSGFYLCAWSAGQGRTDTQYFGPGTRLTVL.

The rearrangement uses TRBV30 and TRBJ1-6; 8 nucleotides agree with TRBD1. The CDR3 totals 16 residues. Trimming removed 3 bases from V and 10 bases from J; junction bases left unmatched: 14. Germline values: CDR1 GTSNPN, CDR2 SVGIG (reference sequence). This CDR3 is CAWSLPGTGGGSPLHF. DNA for the CDR3: TGTGCCTGGAGCTTACCCGGGACAGGAGGTGGGTCACCCCTCCACTTT. The full variable domain, in which reference TRBV30 and TRBJ1-6 provide the parts outside the CDR3, is SQTIHQWPATLVQPVGSPLSLECTVEGTSNPNLYWYRQAAGRGLQLLFYSVGIGQISSEVPQNLSASRPQDRQFILSSKKLLLSDSGFYLCAWSLPGTGGGSPLHFGNGTRLTVT.

V is TRBV5-4 and J is TRBJ2-2; D not certain. Germline CDR1 and CDR2: SGHNT and YYREEE (reference sequence). Trimming stripped 5 bases from V and 2 bases from J, with 13 bases between. CDR3 size: 15 residues. Written as DNA, the CDR3 is TGTGCCAGCAGGACTGGCGGTCCAAACACCGGGGAGCTGTTTTTT. This codes for CASRTGGPNTGELFF.

This rearrangement joins TRBV5-1 to TRBJ2-5, with 11 bases fitting TRBD2. The CDR3 covers 17 residues. Per germline, CDR1 SGHRS and CDR2 YFSETQ. Trimming removed 4 bases from V and 2 bases from J; junction bases left unmatched: 10. CDR3 region: CASSENRGLAVQETQYF. CDR3 nucleotide sequence: TGCGCCAGCAGCGAAAACCGGGGACTAGCGGTTCAAGAGACCCAGTACTTC.

This clone was seen once. The chain uses TRBV5-1 and TRBJ2-1; possible D gene TRBD1, 6 bases. The V gene's germline CDR1 is SGHRS and CDR2 YFSETQ. Trimming removed 4 bases from V and 6 bases from J, with 11 bases in between. This CDR3 region has 13 residues. In nucleotides, the CDR3 is TGCGCCAGCAGCGCGACAGGCGGCAATGAGCAGTTCTTC. Translated: CASSATGGNEQFF. Drawing the rest from reference TRBV5-1 and TRBJ2-1, the complete variable domain is KAGVTQTPRYLIKTRGQQVTLSCSPISGHRSVSWYQQTPGQGLQFLFEYFSETQRNKGNFPGRFSGRQFSNSRSEMNVSTLELGDSALYLCASSATGGNEQFFGPGTRLTVL.

This chain joins TRBV28 and TRBJ2-5; 9 nucleotides align to TRBD2. From germline, CDR1 is MDHEN and CDR2 SYDVKM. V lost 1 base and J lost 2; bases outside the gene matches: 5. This CDR3 has 16 amino acids. The CDR3 DNA follows: TGTGCCAGCAGTTTATCCCAAGCGGGGGGTCAAGAGACCCAGTACTTC. Its translation is CASSLSQAGGQETQYF.

This clone was seen once. The rearrangement links TRBV30 to TRBJ2-1; the D is unclear. Per the germline V gene, CDR1 is GTSNPN and CDR2 is SVGIG (reference sequence). V lost 4 bases, J lost 2 bases, and 12 bases lay in between. The CDR3 has 14 residues. This CDR3 reads CAWNAESAYNEQFF. For the CDR3, the DNA is TGTGCCTGGAATGCCGAGTCGGCCTACAATGAGCAGTTCTTC.

The chain has TRBV6-1 and TRBJ2-7; 9 bases match TRBD1. Germline CDR1 MNHNS, CDR2 SASEGT. The V gene end was trimmed by 5 bases and the J gene end by 5 bases; junction bases not matched to a gene: 7. CDR3 length: 14 amino acids. CDR3 loop: CASSSRDRAHEQYF. The CDR3, as DNA: TGTGCCAGCAGTTCCCGGGACAGGGCCCACGAGCAGTACTTC.